The rows below give T cell receptor beta chains drawn from one sample of a study of blood T cell repertoires in COVID-19. Sequencing used immunoSEQ multiplex PCR; TCRdb keeps in-frame clones, though not all of them. The sample has 150,000 to 200,000 clones; under 80% are singletons. Sequencing used peripheral blood. Receptors were obtained from a woman over 75 with acute or convalescent COVID-19. Each CDR3 is given with its conserved first and last residue. D genes are given only for firm matches. Clone size is given for some rows only: seen once, a few or many times, or a class if the clone is expanded.

J gene | CDR3 length | clone size | V gene | D gene | CDR3 protein | CDR3 DNA
TRBJ1-5 | 15 | . | TRBV6-5 | . | CASSNNKQGEQPQHF | TGTGCCAGCAGCAACAACAAACAGGGTGAGCAGCCCCAGCATTTT
TRBJ1-4 | 17 | . | TRBV3-1/TRBV3-2 | . | CASSQLSFRGGIEKLFF | TGTGCCAGCAGCCAGCTTAGTTTCAGGGGTGGTATTGAAAAACTGTTTTTT
TRBJ1-1 | 17 | . | TRBV27 | TRBD1 | CASPHCVRTGGNTEAFF | TGTGCCAGCCCTCACTGCGTGAGGACAGGGGGGAACACTGAAGCTTTCTTT
TRBJ2-3 | 17 | many | TRBV28 | . | CASRGTMVSPSTDTQYF | TGTGCCAGCAGGGGGACAATGGTGTCTCCTAGCACAGATACGCAGTATTTT
TRBJ2-5 | 15 | once | TRBV2 | . | CASREGLVREETQYF | TGTGCCAGCAGGGAGGGGCTAGTCCGGGAAGAGACCCAGTACTTC
TRBJ2-7 | 15 | . | TRBV7-9 | TRBD2 | CASSLSGTSVDEQYF | TGTGCCAGCAGCCTTAGCGGGACCTCCGTGGACGAGCAGTACTTC
TRBJ2-7 | 16 | . | TRBV7-2 | TRBD2 | CASSGGTSGSGYEQYF | TGTGCCAGCAGCGGCGGGACTAGCGGGAGTGGCTACGAGCAGTACTTC
TRBJ2-7 | 14 | . | TRBV19 | . | CASSRQRGSYEQYF | TGTGCCAGTAGTAGGCAGAGGGGGTCCTACGAGCAGTACTTC
TRBJ1-4 | 15 | . | TRBV27 | . | CASSDPGQGHEKLFF | TGTGCCAGCAGTGATCCGGGCCAGGGGCATGAAAAACTGTTTTTT
TRBJ2-7 | 13 | . | TRBV28 | . | CASAGQGPYEQYF | TGTGCCAGCGCCGGGCAGGGCCCCTACGAGCAGTACTTC
TRBJ2-7 | 13 | . | TRBV11-2 | TRBD1 | CASSSDRLYEQYF | TGTGCCAGCAGCTCGGACAGGCTCTACGAGCAGTACTTC
TRBJ1-1 | 13 | . | TRBV30 | TRBD1 | CAWGGQMNTEAFF | TGTGCCTGGGGGGGACAGATGAACACTGAAGCTTTCTTT
TRBJ1-2 | 14 | . | TRBV4-2 | . | CASSQEQGTAGYTF | TGTGCCAGCAGCCAAGAACAGGGTACTGCTGGCTACACCTTC
TRBJ2-1 | 15 | . | TRBV5-4 | TRBD2 | CASSSGRAGRNEQFF | TGTGCCAGCAGCTCCGGGAGGGCCGGGAGAAATGAGCAGTTCTTC
TRBJ2-2 | 14 | . | TRBV6-5 | . | CASSYSGNTGELFF | TGTGCCAGCAGTTACTCCGGGAACACCGGGGAGCTGTTTTTT
TRBJ1-3 | 15 | . | TRBV2 | TRBD1 | CASSLDRGRGNTIYF | TGTGCCAGCAGTCTTGACAGGGGGCGAGGAAACACCATATATTTT
TRBJ2-4 | 13 | . | TRBV6-4 | . | CASSAWGGDIQYF | TGTGCCAGCAGCGCATGGGGGGGCGACATTCAGTACTTC
TRBJ2-7 | 15 | . | TRBV27 | TRBD1 | CASSLRGRAVYEQYF | TGTGCCAGCAGCCTCAGGGGGCGCGCTGTCTACGAGCAGTACTTC
TRBJ1-2 | 13 | few | TRBV28 | TRBD1 | CASRPDRDYGYTF | TGTGCCAGCAGGCCCGACAGGGACTATGGCTACACCTTC
TRBJ1-5 | 14 | . | TRBV2 | . | CASSQGTSNQPQHF | TGTGCCAGCAGTCAGGGGACCTCAAATCAGCCCCAGCATTTT
TRBJ2-3 | 16 | . | TRBV1 | . | CTSSQDLAASTDTQYF | TGCACCAGCAGCCAAGATCTAGCGGCTAGCACAGATACGCAGTATTTT
TRBJ2-1 | 13 | . | TRBV6-5 | . | CASSNYRVDEQFF | TGTGCCAGCAGTAACTACAGGGTAGATGAGCAGTTCTTC
TRBJ2-6 | 15 | once | TRBV7-6 | . | CASSLDSGGANVLTF | TGTGCCAGCAGCTTAGACTCTGGTGGGGCCAACGTCCTGACTTTC
TRBJ2-7 | 15 | . | TRBV7-9 | TRBD1 | CASSSSGTGGYEQYF | TGTGCCAGCAGCTCCTCCGGGACAGGGGGCTACGAGCAGTACTTC
TRBJ1-5 | 13 | . | TRBV30 | TRBD1 | CAWSSTGDQPQHF | TGTGCCTGGAGTTCAACAGGGGATCAGCCCCAGCATTTT
TRBJ2-7 | 14 | few | TRBV7-2 | . | CASSYSGSSYEQYF | TGTGCCAGCAGCTATTCGGGATCTTCCTACGAGCAGTACTTC
TRBJ1-2 | 13 | once | TRBV30 | TRBD1 | CAWDGTGQGGYTF | TGTGCCTGGGACGGGACAGGGCAGGGCGGCTACACCTTC
TRBJ2-7 | 15 | . | TRBV28 | . | CASSLVQDWSYEQYF | TGTGCCAGCAGTTTGGTCCAGGACTGGTCCTACGAGCAGTACTTC
TRBJ2-3 | 15 | . | TRBV18 | TRBD2 | CASSPGTIRTDTQYF | TGTGCCAGCTCACCAGGGACTATCCGCACAGATACGCAGTATTTT
TRBJ2-1 | 15 | . | TRBV27 | . | CASSTFLLAVNEQFF | TGTGCCAGCAGCACCTTCCTACTAGCAGTCAATGAGCAGTTCTTC
TRBJ2-7 | 12 | . | TRBV11-1 | . | CASSSTGYEQYF | TGTGCCAGCAGCTCTACGGGTTACGAGCAGTACTTC
TRBJ1-4 | 15 | . | TRBV9 | TRBD1 | CASSTSGQGNEKLFF | TGTGCCAGCAGCACGTCGGGACAGGGGAATGAAAAACTGTTTTTT
TRBJ2-3 | 13 | . | TRBV5-1 | . | CASSSDNTDTQYF | TGCGCCAGCAGCTCAGACAACACAGATACGCAGTATTTT
TRBJ2-2 | 18 | few | TRBV19 | TRBD2 | CASSTGLAGGSNTGELFF | TGTGCCAGTAGTACTGGACTAGCGGGGGGATCGAACACCGGGGAGCTGTTTTTT
TRBJ2-7 | 13 | . | TRBV6-5 | TRBD2 | CASRRTSPYEQYF | TGTGCCAGCAGACGGACTAGCCCCTACGAGCAGTACTTC
TRBJ1-2 | 14 | . | TRBV3-1/TRBV3-2 | TRBD1 | CASSQDRGNYGYTF | TGTGCCAGCAGCCAAGACAGGGGGAACTATGGCTACACCTTC
TRBJ2-3 | 15 | . | TRBV11-1 | . | CASSFRGSSTDTQYF | TGTGCCAGCAGCTTCAGGGGAAGTAGCACAGATACGCAGTATTTT
TRBJ2-1 | 14 | few | TRBV6-1 | . | CASISAGTYNEQFF | TGTGCCAGCATTTCCGCAGGGACCTACAATGAGCAGTTCTTC
TRBJ1-5 | 14 | once | TRBV29-1 | TRBD1 | CSVVNTGAGQPQHF | TGCAGCGTCGTCAATACAGGGGCGGGACAGCCCCAGCATTTT
TRBJ1-1 | 12 | . | TRBV5-1 | TRBD1 | CASSLQGTEAFF | TGCGCCAGCAGCCTACAGGGGACTGAAGCTTTCTTT
TRBJ1-3 | 11 | . | TRBV6-1 | . | CASSEAGGQIF | TGTGCCAGCAGTGAAGCTGGGGGACAAATATTT
TRBJ1-5 | 13 | . | TRBV27 | TRBD1 | CASSRGRNQPQHF | TGTGCCAGCAGCAGGGGGCGTAATCAGCCCCAGCATTTT
TRBJ2-7 | 13 | few | TRBV19 | TRBD1 | CASRRTGIGEQYF | TGTGCCAGTAGGAGGACAGGGATCGGCGAGCAGTACTTC
TRBJ2-5 | 14 | . | TRBV7-9 | . | CASSFSLVEETQYF | TGTGCCAGCAGTTTCTCACTAGTAGAAGAGACCCAGTACTTC
TRBJ1-5 | 13 | . | TRBV5-3 | . | CARSRGFGQPQHF | TGTGCCAGAAGCAGGGGTTTTGGTCAGCCCCAGCATTTT
TRBJ2-1 | 16 | . | TRBV5-6 | TRBD2 | CASSFGTSGSNNEQFF | TGTGCCAGCAGCTTCGGGACTAGCGGGAGTAACAATGAGCAGTTCTTC
TRBJ2-5 | 15 | . | TRBV28 | TRBD2 | CASSLGAGVEKTQYF | TGTGCCAGCAGTTTGGGAGCGGGAGTGGAAAAGACCCAGTACTTC
TRBJ2-1 | 14 | . | TRBV2 | TRBD1 | CASTRDRGPNEQFF | TGTGCCAGCACCCGGGACAGGGGGCCTAATGAGCAGTTCTTC
TRBJ2-7 | 15 | . | TRBV28 | TRBD2 | CASSNGGEGRYEQYF | TGTGCCAGCAGTAACGGGGGGGAGGGAAGGTACGAGCAGTACTTC
TRBJ2-7 | 15 | once | TRBV28 | TRBD1 | CASSTGGQQSYEQYF | TGTGCCAGCAGTACTGGGGGACAGCAGTCCTACGAGCAGTACTTC
TRBJ2-1 | 16 | few | TRBV10-3 | TRBD2 | CAISGGSGNTYNEQFF | TGTGCCATCAGTGGAGGTAGCGGGAACACCTACAATGAGCAGTTCTTC
TRBJ2-2 | 14 | once | TRBV2 | . | CASRVQAYTGELFF | TGTGCCAGCAGAGTACAGGCGTACACCGGGGAGCTGTTTTTT
TRBJ2-1 | 11 | . | TRBV20-1 | . | CSARLDNEQFF | TGCAGTGCTCGACTCGACAATGAGCAGTTCTTC
TRBJ1-1 | 17 | . | TRBV18 | . | CASSLTSRGVGNTEAFF | TGTGCCAGCTCACTAACAAGCCGGGGAGTGGGGAACACTGAAGCTTTCTTT
TRBJ2-7 | 15 | . | TRBV7-9 | TRBD1 | CASSPPGQTSYEQYF | TGTGCCAGCAGCCCACCGGGACAGACTTCCTACGAGCAGTACTTC